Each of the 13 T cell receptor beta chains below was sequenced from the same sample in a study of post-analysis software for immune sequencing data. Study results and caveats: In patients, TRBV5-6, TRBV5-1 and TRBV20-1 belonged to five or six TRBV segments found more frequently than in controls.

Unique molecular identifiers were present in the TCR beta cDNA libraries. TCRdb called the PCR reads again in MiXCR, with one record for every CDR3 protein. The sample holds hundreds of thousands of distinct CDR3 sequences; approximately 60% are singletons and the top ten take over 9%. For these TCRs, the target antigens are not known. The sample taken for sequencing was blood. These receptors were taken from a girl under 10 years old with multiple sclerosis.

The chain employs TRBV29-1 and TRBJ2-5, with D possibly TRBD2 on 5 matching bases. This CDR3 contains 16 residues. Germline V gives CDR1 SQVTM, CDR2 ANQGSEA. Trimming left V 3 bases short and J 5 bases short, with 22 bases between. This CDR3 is CSVDKGRLGVGETQYF. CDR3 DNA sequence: TGCAGCGTTGATAAAGGCAGGCTGGGAGTTGGGGAGACCCAGTACTTC. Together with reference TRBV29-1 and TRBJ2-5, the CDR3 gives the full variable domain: SAVISQKPSRDICQRGTSLTIQCQVDSQVTMMFWYRQQPGQSLTLIATANQGSEATYESGFVIDKFPISRPNLTFSTLTVSNMSPEDSSIYLCSVDKGRLGVGETQYFGPGTRLLVL.

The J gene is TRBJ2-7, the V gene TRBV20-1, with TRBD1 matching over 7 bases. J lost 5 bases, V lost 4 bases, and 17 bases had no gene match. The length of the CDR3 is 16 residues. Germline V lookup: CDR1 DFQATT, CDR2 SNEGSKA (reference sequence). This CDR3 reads CSATSWGDRESHEQYF. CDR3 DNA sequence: TGCAGTGCTACATCATGGGGAGACAGGGAGTCCCACGAGCAGTACTTC.

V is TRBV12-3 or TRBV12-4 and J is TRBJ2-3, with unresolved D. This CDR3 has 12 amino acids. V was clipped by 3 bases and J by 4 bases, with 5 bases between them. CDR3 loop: CASSLRPDTQYF. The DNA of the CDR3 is TGTGCCAGCAGTTTGCGGCCAGATACGCAGTATTTT.

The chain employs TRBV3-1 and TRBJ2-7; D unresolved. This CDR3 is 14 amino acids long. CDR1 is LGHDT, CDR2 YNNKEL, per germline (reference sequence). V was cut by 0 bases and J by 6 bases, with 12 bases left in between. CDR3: CASSQDVGRFEQYF. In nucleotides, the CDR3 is TGTGCCAGCAGCCAAGATGTCGGCCGGTTCGAGCAGTACTTC.

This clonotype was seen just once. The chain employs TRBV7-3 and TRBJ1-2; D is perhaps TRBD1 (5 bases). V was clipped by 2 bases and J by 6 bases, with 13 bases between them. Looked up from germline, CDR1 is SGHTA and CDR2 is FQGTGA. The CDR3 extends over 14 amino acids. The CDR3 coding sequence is TGTGCCAGCAGCTTAGATGGGGCGGAGGATGGCTACACCTTC. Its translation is CASSLDGAEDGYTF.

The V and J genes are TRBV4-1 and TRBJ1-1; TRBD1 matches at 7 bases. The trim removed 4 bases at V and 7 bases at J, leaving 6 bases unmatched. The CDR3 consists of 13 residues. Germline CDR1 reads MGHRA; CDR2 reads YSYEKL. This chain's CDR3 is CASSLFDRVEAFF. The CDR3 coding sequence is TGCGCCAGCAGCCTCTTCGACAGGGTTGAAGCTTTCTTT.

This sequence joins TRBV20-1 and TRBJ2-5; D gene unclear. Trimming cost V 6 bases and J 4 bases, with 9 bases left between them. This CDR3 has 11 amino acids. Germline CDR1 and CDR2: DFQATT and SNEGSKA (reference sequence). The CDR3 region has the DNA TGCAGTGCCCACTGGGGAGAGACCCAGTACTTC. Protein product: CSAHWGETQYF.

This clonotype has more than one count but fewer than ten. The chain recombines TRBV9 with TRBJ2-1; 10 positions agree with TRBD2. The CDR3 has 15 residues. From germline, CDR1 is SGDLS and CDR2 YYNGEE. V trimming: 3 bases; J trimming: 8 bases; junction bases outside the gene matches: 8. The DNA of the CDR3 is TGTGCCAGCAGCGATACTAGCGGGGTTAAGGATGAGCAGTTCTTC. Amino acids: CASSDTSGVKDEQFF.

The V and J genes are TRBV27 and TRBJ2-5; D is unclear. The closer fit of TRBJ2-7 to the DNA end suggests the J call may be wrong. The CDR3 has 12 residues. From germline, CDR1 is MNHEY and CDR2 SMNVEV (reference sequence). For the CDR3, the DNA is TGTGCCAGCATCCCCCCTGGGTACGAGCAGTACTTC. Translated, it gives CASIPPGYEQYF.

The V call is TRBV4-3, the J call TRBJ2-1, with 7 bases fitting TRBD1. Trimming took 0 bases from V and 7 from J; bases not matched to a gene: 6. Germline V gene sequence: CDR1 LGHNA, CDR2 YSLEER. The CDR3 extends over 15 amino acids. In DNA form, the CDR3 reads TGCGCCAGCAGCCAAGAAACAGGGGCGCGGAATGAGCAGTTCTTC. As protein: CASSQETGARNEQFF.

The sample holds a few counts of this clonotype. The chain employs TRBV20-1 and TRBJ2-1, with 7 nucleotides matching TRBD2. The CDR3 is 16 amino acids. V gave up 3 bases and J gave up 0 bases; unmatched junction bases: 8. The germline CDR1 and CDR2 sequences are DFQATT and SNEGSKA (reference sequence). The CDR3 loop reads CSASPTGGGSYNEQFF. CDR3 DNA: TGCAGTGCTAGCCCCACAGGCGGGGGCTCCTACAATGAGCAGTTCTTC.

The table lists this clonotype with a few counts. The CDR3 region has the DNA TGTGCCAGCAGTTTATCGGGGACGGAGGGCTACACCTTC. This codes for CASSLSGTEGYTF. The chain carries TRBV27 and TRBJ1-2; weak D call: TRBD1 (5 bases). CDR3 length: 13 amino acids. Deletions cut 0 bases from V and 8 bases from J, with 10 bases between. Germline V lookup: CDR1 MNHEY, CDR2 SMNVEV (reference sequence).

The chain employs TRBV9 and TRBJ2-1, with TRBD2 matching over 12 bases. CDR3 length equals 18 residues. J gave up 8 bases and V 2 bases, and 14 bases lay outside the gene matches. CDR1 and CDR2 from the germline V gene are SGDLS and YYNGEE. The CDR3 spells CASSVSSHGLAGMDEQFF. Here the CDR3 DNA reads TGTGCCAGCAGCGTTTCTTCGCATGGACTAGCGGGGATGGATGAGCAGTTCTTC.